The present T cell receptor (beta chain) was sequenced within a study of blood T cell repertoires in COVID-19 (dated by TCRdb to 2018 to 2020). Concerning the study at large: Samples from collaborators originated in the United States, Italy and Spain and spanned both the acute and convalescent phases of COVID-19. HLA class I and class II types, where available, came from metadata supplied by the sample provider rather than from assay-based typing. Sample metadata almost always included a de-identified subject ID, COVID-19 status, age in years and sex. The repertoires were made available in a free public database intended to serve as a resource for research on the immune response to SARS-CoV-2. The samples were drawn from two sources: the first 160 participants of the ongoing ImmuneRACE study, and 1,254 subjects contributed by 6 global collaborators. The prospective study material was composed of cDNA or gDNA derived from T cells, B-cell-depleted T cells, or PBMCs. Subjects who had been exposed to COVID-19, were actively infected with it, or had recovered from it provided the deeply sampled blood TCRbeta repertoires that made up the dataset.

Worth noting for this clone: The clone's antigen remains unknown. No base qualities exist here, and no much larger clone lies one base off it.

Inclusive of the bounding cysteine and phenylalanine, the CDR3 is 14 residues long. Just CDR3 DNA is preserved here, 42 bases in frame from base 1. CDR1 and CDR2 were assigned from the germline V gene as MNHNS and SASEGT. V has 1 base trimmed and J has 13 bases trimmed; junction bases matching no gene number 11. Collaborating institutions collected whole blood in K2EDTA tubes following their own protocols. For TCRbeta analysis, collaborators shipped samples as frozen whole blood, isolated PBMCs, or DNA extracted from either of those sample types. The study at large found these results: The quantity of clinical and demographic metadata differed by source and by participant and was supplied without curation.

TCRbeta CDR3 regions were amplified from genomic DNA by means of the immunoSEQ Assay, a bias-controlled multiplex PCR. The paper's data handling went like this. The number of nucleated cells in each sample was estimated from the amplification of reference gene primers within the assay. To quantify the absolute abundance of each unique TCRbeta CDR3 rearrangement, sequence reads were collapsed and filtered. For each sample, productive Simpson clonality was calculated as the square root of Simpson's diversity index over productive rearrangements. Imported from immuneACCESS, the table was reduced by TCRdb to in-frame sequences with V and J called. These copies leave out some clones; in studies compared against another copy, an unresolved V gene accounts for under half, and the cause of the remainder is not known. From that table come the V and J calls and clone size; the DNA was used to work out D and trimming. The sample has around 310,000 clones on record, about nine tenths of them singletons. The ten largest account for roughly an eighth of the sample.

Sequencing input: peripheral blood. This receptor was taken from a woman aged 55-75 years with acute or convalescent COVID-19. Rearrangement joined TRBV6-1 to TRBJ2-5, and 8 bases in between align with TRBD2. The CDR3 corresponds to CASSEGPAGEPRYF. DNA sequence: TGTGCCAGCAGTGAAGGTCCAGCGGGGGAACCTCGGTACTTC.